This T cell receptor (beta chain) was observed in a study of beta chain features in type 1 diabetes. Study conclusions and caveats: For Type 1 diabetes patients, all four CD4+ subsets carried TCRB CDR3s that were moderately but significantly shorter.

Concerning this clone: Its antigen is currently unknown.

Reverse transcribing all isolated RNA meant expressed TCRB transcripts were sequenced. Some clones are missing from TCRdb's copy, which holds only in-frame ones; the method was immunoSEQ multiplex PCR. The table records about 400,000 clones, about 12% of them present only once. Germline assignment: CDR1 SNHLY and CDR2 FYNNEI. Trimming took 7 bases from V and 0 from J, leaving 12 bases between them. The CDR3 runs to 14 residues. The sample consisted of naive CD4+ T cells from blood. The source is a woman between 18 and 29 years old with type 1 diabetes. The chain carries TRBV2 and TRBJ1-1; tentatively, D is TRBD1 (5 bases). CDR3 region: CASIQERMNTEAFF. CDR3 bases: TGTGCCAGCATACAGGAGAGGATGAACACTGAAGCTTTCTTT. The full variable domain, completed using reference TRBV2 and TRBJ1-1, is EPEVTQTPSHQVTQMGQEVILRCVPISNHLYFYWYRQILGQKVEFLVSFYNNEISEKSEIFDDQFSVERPDGSNFTLKIRSTKLEDSAMYFCASIQERMNTEAFFGQGTRLTVV.